The T cell receptor (beta chain) under discussion was sequenced for a study of T cells in women clearing cervical HPV infection. Across the study: HLA type stays a possible confounder, typing being limited.

Using immunoSEQ multiplex PCR, the repertoire was profiled, and TCRdb retains in-frame clones only, with some absent. The table for this sample gives about 26,000 clones. This TCR was recovered from a woman between 18 and 70 years old with a cervical HPV16 infection that either progressed to CIN3+ or cleared (not recorded which). Sequencing was done on a sample of blood buffy coat.

CDR3 region: CSARGRGGGYNEQFF. The CDR3 DNA, read in part, is TGCAGTGCTAGAGGACGCGGGGGCGGTTACAATGAG. The chain carries TRBV20-1 and TRBJ2-1; D is perhaps TRBD2 (7 bases). The read is 3 residues too short to cover the CDR3 end, so that end is filled in from the germline J gene. The germline V gene encodes CDR1 DFQATT and CDR2 SNEGSKA (reference sequence). V shed 1 base and J shed 4 bases, with 14 bases lying between them. The CDR3 extends over 15 amino acids.